This TCR beta chain was identified in a study of shared clonotypes between healthy human individuals. Germline V gives CDR1 SQVTM, CDR2 ANQGSEA. With 6 bases removed from V and 4 bases from J, the gap between germline ends came to 15 bases. This CDR3 has 13 residues. In this sample, this clone turned up a few times. Assay: immunoSEQ multiplex PCR; the TCRdb copy retains only in-frame clones and omits some. The table shows roughly 2.4 million clones, with 95% occurring only once. This chain connects TRBV29-1 to TRBJ1-1; D might be TRBD1 (6 bases). The source of this sequence is a man between 18 and 29 years old in good health. Sequences were obtained from naive CD4+ T cells sorted from blood. Regarding subset: CD45RA+ positively selected. Here the CDR3 DNA reads TGCAGCGTGGCGTCTTGGACAGCCACTGAAGCTTTCTTT. This sequence encodes CSVASWTATEAFF.